The 17 T cell receptor beta chains below all came from one sample that was sequenced in a study of blood T cells in healthy people across ages. Primers used in a second PCR of about 7 to 12 cycles were a sample-barcoded 5' primer and a J-beta primer mix. One entry per CDR3 protein results from TCRdb running MiXCR on the 5' RACE reads. The sample lists under 2,000,000 distinct CDR3 sequences; around 48% were seen once. The sample taken for sequencing was blood. The source is a woman aged 40 to 55 in good health.

This clonotype was counted a few times. The V gene is TRBV11-2, the J gene TRBJ2-1, with a tentative D call TRBD2 (7 bases). Trimming left V 10 bases short and J 7 bases short, with 20 bases between. Germline loops: CDR1 SGHAT, CDR2 FQNNGV. This CDR3 has 14 amino acids. Here the CDR3 DNA reads TGTGCCATTACGCGGGGGCCCCCAGGGAATGAGCAGTTCTTC. It yields the protein CAITRGPPGNEQFF.

CDR3 DNA: TGTGCCAGCAGTCCTACACAGGGCCCCAAAAACATTCAGTACTTC. Translation gives CASSPTQGPKNIQYF. The V and J genes are TRBV12-3 or TRBV12-4 and TRBJ2-4; tentatively, D is TRBD1 (6 bases). The CDR3 has 15 residues. Trimming shortened V by 5 bases and J by 2 bases, and 13 bases separated the two germline ends.

V gene TRBV7-3 combines with J gene TRBJ2-3, with 14 bases lining up with TRBD2. This CDR3 has 17 residues. Germline trimming cut 5 bases from V and 6 bases from J; bases unmatched to any gene: 10. CDR1 SGHTA and CDR2 FQGTGA come from the germline V gene. The CDR3: CASSNSGTSGGGDTQYF. CDR3 bases: TGTGCCAGCAGCAATTCGGGGACTAGCGGGGGTGGGGATACGCAGTATTTT.

This rearrangement joins TRBV6-6 to TRBJ1-5; D not certain. Between the trimmed V and J ends, which lost 8 bases and 0 bases, there was a span of 11 bases. CDR1 and CDR2 from the germline V gene are MNHNY and SVGAGI (reference sequence). The length of the CDR3 is 14 residues. CDR3 loop: CASCTRDSNQPQHF. The DNA for the CDR3 is TGTGCCAGCTGTACCCGGGATAGCAATCAGCCCCAGCATTTT.

CDR3: CSAQTGGYTYEQYF. The CDR3, as DNA: TGCAGTGCCCAGACTGGGGGGTACACCTACGAGCAGTACTTC. The chain is built from TRBV20-1 and TRBJ2-7; possibly TRBD2 for D (6 bases). CDR3 length: 14 amino acids. V was pared by 6 bases and J by 2 bases, with 17 bases between. The germline CDR1 and CDR2 sequences are DFQATT and SNEGSKA (reference sequence).

This clonotype has just a few counts. The CDR3 here is CASSGGPGRNQPQHF. CDR3 bases: TGTGCCAGCAGCGGGGGACCTGGGCGCAATCAGCCCCAGCATTTT. This chain joins TRBV7-2 and TRBJ1-5; TRBD1 is a possible D gene (5 bases). The CDR3 loop spans 15 amino acids. Germline V gene lookup returns CDR1 SGHTA and CDR2 FQGNSA. The ends were cut back, 5 bases at V and 2 bases at J, with 13 bases in the middle.

This clonotype was seen more than once but under ten times. V and J are TRBV13 and TRBJ2-6, with 10 bases lining up with TRBD1. The V and J ends lost 5 bases and 4 bases, in that order; junction bases with no gene match: 8. This CDR3 comprises 17 residues. The germline gives CDR1 PRHDT, CDR2 FYEKMQ (reference sequence). CDR3 coding DNA: TGTGCCAGCAGCAGGGACAGGGGAACAGCGGGGGCCAACGTCCTGACTTTC. Translated: CASSRDRGTAGANVLTF.

This clonotype occurred a few times. The chain joins TRBV20-1 to TRBJ2-7, with D maybe TRBD2 (5 bases). The CDR3 consists of 13 residues. Looked up from germline, CDR1 is DFQATT and CDR2 is SNEGSKA (reference sequence). Trimming pared 2 bases from V and 6 bases from J, leaving 14 bases between. The CDR3 region has the DNA TGCAGTGCTAGAAATGTCGGACTCTCCGAGCAGTACTTC. Translated: CSARNVGLSEQYF.

This rearrangement joins TRBV7-2 to TRBJ2-5; D unresolved. V was trimmed by 1 base and J by 13 bases, leaving 13 bases between them. Germline CDR1 is SGHTA and CDR2 is FQGNSA. The CDR3 is 12 residues long. CDR3 amino acids: CASSLGRYERYF. As DNA, the CDR3 is TGTGCCAGCAGCTTAGGACGGTACGAGCGGTACTTC.

The V gene is TRBV11-2, the J gene TRBJ2-4, with D possibly matching TRBD1 (5 bases). The CDR3 is made up of 15 amino acids. CDR1 and CDR2 from the germline V gene are SGHAT and FQNNGV. Between the trimmed V and J ends, which lost 1 base and 5 bases, there was a span of 12 bases. The CDR3 sequence is CASSLGSTGQNIQYF. CDR3 bases: TGTGCCAGCAGCTTAGGTTCAACAGGACAAAACATTCAGTACTTC.

This clonotype was counted a few times. V and J are TRBV4-1 and TRBJ2-1; 7 bases map to TRBD2. V gave up 0 bases and J gave up 6 bases; unmatched junction bases: 8. Germline CDR1 and CDR2: MGHRA and YSYEKL. This CDR3 region has 16 residues. The CDR3 reads CASSQERGSEGNEQFF. The CDR3 DNA reads TGCGCCAGCAGCCAAGAGCGGGGGAGTGAGGGCAATGAGCAGTTCTTC.

The rearrangement joins TRBV9 to TRBJ2-1; D tentatively fits TRBD1 or TRBD2 (6 bases each). Trimming took 0 bases from V and 9 from J, leaving 22 bases between them. CDR1 is SGDLS and CDR2 is YYNGEE in the germline V gene. The CDR3 length is 17 residues. As DNA, the CDR3 is TGTGCCAGCAGCGTAGCGGGAAGGGGGGTCCTAGAGAGTGAGCAGTTCTTC. Translation gives CASSVAGRGVLESEQFF. The full variable domain, rest sourced from reference TRBV9 and TRBJ2-1, is DSGVTQTPKHLITATGQRVTLRCSPRSGDLSVYWYQQSLDQGLQFLIQYYNGEERAKGNILERFSAQQFPDLHSELNLSSLELGDSALYFCASSVAGRGVLESEQFFGPGTRLTVL.

Concerning this clonotype itself: A much bigger clone sits one base away, suggesting this may be a read error. The V gene is TRBV7-9, the J gene TRBJ2-5, with TRBD1 identical over 9 bases. Germline V gene sequence: CDR1 SEHNR, CDR2 FQNEAQ (reference sequence). V lost 7 bases, J lost 11 bases, and 17 bases stayed unmatched. CDR3 length equals 15 residues. CDR3 residues: CASIGTGGLGNEQYF. CDR3 coding DNA: TGTGCCAGCATCGGAACAGGGGGCTTAGGGAATGAGCAGTACTTC.

The chain carries TRBV5-5 and TRBJ2-5; D unclear. The DNA matches TRBJ2-4 better at its end, which makes the J call doubtful. Per the germline V gene, CDR1 is SGHKS and CDR2 is YYEKEE (reference sequence). The CDR3 spans 15 residues. The chain's CDR3 is CASSLEGGNGYIQYF. CDR3 in DNA: TGTGCCAGCAGCTTGGAGGGTGGGAATGGATACATTCAGTACTTC.

The chain links TRBV20-1 to TRBJ2-5; 7 bases are shared with TRBD2. With 3 bases clipped from V and 11 bases from J, the junction kept 21 bases outside the gene matches. The CDR3 loop spans 16 amino acids. Germline lookup yields CDR1 DFQATT and CDR2 SNEGSKA (reference sequence). CDR3 nucleotide sequence: TGCAGTGCTAGCCCTGCTAGCGGTAGGCCGTCCAATGAGCAGTACTTC. It is translated as CSASPASGRPSNEQYF.

This chain uses TRBV2 with TRBJ2-5, with D possibly being TRBD1 or TRBD2 (5 bases each). The J call is uncertain, as TRBJ2-7 better fits the DNA end. Germline V lookup: CDR1 SNHLY, CDR2 FYNNEI. The CDR3 runs to 12 residues. CDR3 in DNA: TGTGCCAGCAGTGAAGGAGGGGTCGAGCAGTACTTC. Encoded protein: CASSEGGVEQYF.

The chain links TRBV9 to TRBJ2-7; TRBD2 is a possible D gene (5 bases). The CDR3 loop spans 12 amino acids. V lost 4 bases to trimming and J lost 7 bases, with 12 bases between them. Germline-derived CDR1 and CDR2 are SGDLS and YYNGEE. CDR3 loop: CASSSSGKEQYF. The CDR3 DNA reads TGTGCCAGCAGCTCATCGGGGAAGGAGCAGTACTTC.